Listed below are T cell receptor beta chains from one sample, sequenced in a study of siplizumab effects on memory and regulatory T cells. Assay: immunoSEQ multiplex PCR; the TCRdb copy retains only in-frame clones and omits some. The repertoire holds some 80,000 clones, with roughly 94% as singletons. Sequenced material: CD8+ T cells sorted from blood. These receptors originate from a human donor in good health. The CDR3 runs from the conserved cysteine through the conserved F or W. Expanded clones get a size class; other rows say once, few or many, or leave the size out.

V	J	size	CDR3
TRBV25-1	TRBJ2-7	.	CASSKQRQGPNYEQYF
TRBV11-2	TRBJ1-5	.	CASSLGSNQPQHF
TRBV11-3	TRBJ2-3	.	CASSHLGEGITDTQYF
TRBV9	TRBJ2-7	.	CASSVDSGRALYEQYF
TRBV6-1	TRBJ1-3	.	CASSATGTDNTIYF
TRBV9	TRBJ2-7	.	CASSAGNRYEQYF
TRBV9	TRBJ1-5	.	CASSVELERQPQHF
TRBV4-1	TRBJ1-3	.	CASSPTQEWSRSGNTIYF
TRBV4-1	TRBJ1-1	.	CASSQEQGMNTEAFF
TRBV9	TRBJ1-3	.	CASGHLNSGNTIYF
TRBV7-9	TRBJ2-5	.	CASSLGLRTKQETQYF
TRBV19	TRBJ2-1	.	CASSIAGEGRYNEQFF
TRBV28	TRBJ2-1	.	CASSFSTNLIYNEQFF
TRBV19	TRBJ2-7	.	CASSMGLAKGEQYF
TRBV7-9	TRBJ2-1	.	CASSWAGYEQFF
TRBV19	TRBJ2-7	once	CASSEGGSIYEQYF
TRBV7-3	TRBJ2-5	.	CASSDSSSGETQYF
TRBV7-8	TRBJ1-1	.	CASSQIGALDTEAFF
TRBV19	TRBJ2-1	.	CASSIGLTSYNEQFF
TRBV28	TRBJ2-1	.	CASSLDGSPYNEQFF
TRBV6-5	TRBJ1-1	.	CASSQGEENTEAFF
TRBV7-3	.	.	CASSSAASYEQYF
TRBV11-1	TRBJ1-1	once	CASSPRIPGANTEAFF
TRBV5-4	TRBJ2-6	.	CASSLRGYNVLTF
TRBV15	TRBJ2-7	.	CATSRDRRSEQYF
TRBV19	TRBJ2-2	.	CASSISGGAGAGELFF
TRBV10-3	TRBJ2-7	.	CAISESGRPSYEQYF
TRBV14	TRBJ2-5	.	CASSQVPSDYQETQYF
TRBV27	TRBJ2-1	.	CASSTLAGNNEQFF
TRBV7-7	TRBJ1-2	.	CASSPLTGGGTEGYYGYTF
TRBV7-9	TRBJ2-1	once	CASSLVSGRDEQFF
TRBV14	TRBJ2-7	.	CASSQTTSGPAYEQYF
TRBV5-4	TRBJ2-5	.	CASSATGEDRQETQYF
TRBV6-5	TRBJ2-4	.	CASSLAPENIQYF
TRBV7-6	TRBJ2-3	.	CASSVDRAPADTQYF
TRBV11-2	TRBJ2-7	.	CASSLFSGSYEQYF
TRBV4-1	TRBJ2-7	.	CASSQEARGEQYF
TRBV7-3	TRBJ2-7	.	CASSLNGGPGYEQYF
TRBV11-2	TRBJ2-1	.	CASSFRREFNEQFF
TRBV15	TRBJ2-1	.	CATSPSTGNEQFF
TRBV4-1	TRBJ1-1	.	CASSHERGNTEAFF
TRBV9	TRBJ2-3	.	CASSAGTFLDTQYF
TRBV9	TRBJ2-1	once	CASSVAGGLGPDSYNEQFF
TRBV27	TRBJ2-7	.	CASSLGAGESYEQYF
TRBV5-6	TRBJ2-2	once	CASSLGVPRPNTGELFF
TRBV5-1	TRBJ2-1	.	CASGLSYNEQFF
TRBV19	TRBJ1-1	.	CASSIELRHMNTEAFF
TRBV19	TRBJ2-7	.	CASSPSPRQGLGYEQYF
TRBV27	TRBJ2-3	.	CASSTYTDTQYF
TRBV4-1	TRBJ2-5	.	CASSQDRGHGETQYF
TRBV27	TRBJ2-2	.	CASSFQSTGTSGIGELFF